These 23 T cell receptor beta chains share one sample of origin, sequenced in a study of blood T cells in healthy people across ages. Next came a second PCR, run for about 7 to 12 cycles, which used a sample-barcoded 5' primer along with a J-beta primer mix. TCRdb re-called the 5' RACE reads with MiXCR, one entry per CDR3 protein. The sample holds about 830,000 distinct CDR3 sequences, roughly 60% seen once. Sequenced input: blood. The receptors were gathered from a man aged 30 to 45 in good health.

CDR3 residues: CATSRDRVFSHQPQHF. Written as DNA, the CDR3 is TGTGCCACCAGCAGAGATAGGGTCTTTAGTCACCAGCCCCAGCATTTT. The chain employs TRBV15 and TRBJ1-5; no clear D. CDR1 is LNHNV and CDR2 is YYDKDF in the germline V gene (reference sequence). Trimming removed 0 bases at V and 7 bases at J, with 16 bases between. The CDR3 length is 16 residues. The entire variable domain, with the rest obtained from reference TRBV15 and TRBJ1-5, is as follows: DAMVIQNPRYQVTQFGKPVTLSCSQTLNHNVMYWYQQKSSQAPKLLFHYYDKDFNNEADTPDNFQSRRPNTSFCFLDIRSPGLGDTAMYLCATSRDRVFSHQPQHFGDGTRLSIL.

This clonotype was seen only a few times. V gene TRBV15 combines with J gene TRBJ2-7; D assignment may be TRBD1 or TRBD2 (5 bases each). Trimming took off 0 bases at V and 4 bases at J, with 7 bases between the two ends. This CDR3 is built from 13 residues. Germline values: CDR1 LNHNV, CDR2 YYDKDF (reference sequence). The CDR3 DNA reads TGTGCCACCAGCAGAGAGGGGGAATACGAGCAGTACTTC. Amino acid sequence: CATSREGEYEQYF.

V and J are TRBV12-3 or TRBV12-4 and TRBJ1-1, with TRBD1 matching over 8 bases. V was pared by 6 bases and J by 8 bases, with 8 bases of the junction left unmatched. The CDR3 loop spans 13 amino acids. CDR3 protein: CASSKDWTGEAFF. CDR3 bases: TGTGCCAGCAGCAAAGATTGGACAGGGGAAGCTTTCTTT.

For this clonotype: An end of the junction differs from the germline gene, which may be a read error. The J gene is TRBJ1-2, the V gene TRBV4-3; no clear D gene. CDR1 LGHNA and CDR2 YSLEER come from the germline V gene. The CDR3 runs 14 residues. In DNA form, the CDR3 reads TGCGCCAGCAGCCAAGGCCGGATTTCCTATAGCTACACCTTC. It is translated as CASSQGRISYSYTF.

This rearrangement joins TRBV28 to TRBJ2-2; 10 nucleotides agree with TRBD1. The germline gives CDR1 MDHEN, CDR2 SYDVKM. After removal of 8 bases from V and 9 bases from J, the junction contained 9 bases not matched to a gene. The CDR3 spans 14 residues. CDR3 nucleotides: TGTGCCAGCCGACAGGGGGCAGGGGTTCGGGAGCTGTTTTTT. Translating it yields CASRQGAGVRELFF.

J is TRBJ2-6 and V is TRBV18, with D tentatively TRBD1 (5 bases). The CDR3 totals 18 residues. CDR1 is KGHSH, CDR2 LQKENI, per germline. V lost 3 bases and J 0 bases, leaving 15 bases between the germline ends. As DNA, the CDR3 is TGTGCCAGCTCACCGGGCCCAGGGTGGATCTCTGGGGCCAACGTCCTGACTTTC. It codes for CASSPGPGWISGANVLTF.

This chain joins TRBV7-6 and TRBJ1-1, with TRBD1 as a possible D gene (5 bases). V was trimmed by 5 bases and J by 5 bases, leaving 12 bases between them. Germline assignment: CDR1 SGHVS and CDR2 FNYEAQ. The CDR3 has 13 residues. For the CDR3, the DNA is TGTGCCAGCAGCCGCGGGACTGTGACTGAAGCTTTCTTT. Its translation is CASSRGTVTEAFF.

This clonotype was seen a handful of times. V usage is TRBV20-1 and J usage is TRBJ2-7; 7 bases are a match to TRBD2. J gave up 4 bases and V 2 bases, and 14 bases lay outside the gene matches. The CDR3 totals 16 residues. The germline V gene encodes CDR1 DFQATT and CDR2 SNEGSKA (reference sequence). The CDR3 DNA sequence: TGCAGTGCTAGATCTGGGGAGGGGCTGCGACTTTACGAGCAGTACTTC. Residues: CSARSGEGLRLYEQYF.

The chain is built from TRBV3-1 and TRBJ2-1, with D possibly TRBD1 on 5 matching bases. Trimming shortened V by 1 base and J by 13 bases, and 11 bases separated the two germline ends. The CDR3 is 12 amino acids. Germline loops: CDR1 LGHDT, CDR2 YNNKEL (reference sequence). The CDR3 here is CASSQAATDQFF. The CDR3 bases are TGTGCCAGCAGCCAAGCCGCGACAGACCAGTTCTTC.

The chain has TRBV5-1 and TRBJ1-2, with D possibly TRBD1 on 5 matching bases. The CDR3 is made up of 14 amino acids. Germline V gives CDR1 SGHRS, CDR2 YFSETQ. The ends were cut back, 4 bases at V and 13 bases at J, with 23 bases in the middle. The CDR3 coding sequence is TGCGCCAGCAGCGTGGCCGGCGACACGCCGGGGGTCACCTTC. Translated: CASSVAGDTPGVTF.

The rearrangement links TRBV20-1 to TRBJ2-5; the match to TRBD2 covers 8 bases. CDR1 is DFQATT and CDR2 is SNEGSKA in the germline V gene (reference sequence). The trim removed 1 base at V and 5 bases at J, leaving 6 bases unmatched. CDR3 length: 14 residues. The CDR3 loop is CSARGLTSAETQYF. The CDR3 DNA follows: TGCAGTGCTAGAGGTCTGACTAGCGCGGAGACCCAGTACTTC.

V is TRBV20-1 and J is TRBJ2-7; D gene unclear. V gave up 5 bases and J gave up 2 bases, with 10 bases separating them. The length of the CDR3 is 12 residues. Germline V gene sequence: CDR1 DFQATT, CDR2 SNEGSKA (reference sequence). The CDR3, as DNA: TGCAGTGCTGCCCCCACTACCTACGAGCAGTACTTC. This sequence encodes CSAAPTTYEQYF.

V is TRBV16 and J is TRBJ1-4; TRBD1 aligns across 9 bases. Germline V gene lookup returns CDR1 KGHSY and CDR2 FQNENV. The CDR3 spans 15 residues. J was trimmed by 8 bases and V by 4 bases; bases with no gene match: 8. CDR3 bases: TGTGCCAGCAGCCGAGAGACAGGGGGGACAGAAAAACTGTTTTTT. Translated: CASSRETGGTEKLFF.

The CDR3: CASRSRDSEYNEQFF. In DNA form, the CDR3 reads TGTGCCAGCAGATCCAGGGACAGCGAATACAATGAGCAGTTCTTC. The gene calls are TRBV6-2 or TRBV6-3 and TRBJ2-1; TRBD1 matches 7 bases. Trimming removed 6 bases from V and 4 bases from J; junction bases left unmatched: 9. The CDR3 has 15 amino acids. CDR1 and CDR2 (germline): MNHEY, SVGEGT.

The CDR3 reads CSARATSPSTDTQYF. The CDR3 nucleotides are TGCAGTGCTAGAGCGACTAGTCCCAGCACAGATACGCAGTATTTT. The genes are TRBV20-1 and TRBJ2-3; D perhaps matches TRBD2 (6 bases). V shed 1 base and J shed 0 bases, with 11 bases lying between them. The germline V gene has CDR1 DFQATT and CDR2 SNEGSKA (reference sequence). The CDR3 has 15 amino acids.

CDR3 amino acids: CASSLLIADTQYF. CDR3 coding DNA: TGTGCCAGCAGCTTACTCATAGCAGATACGCAGTATTTT. The chain recombines TRBV7-2 with TRBJ2-3; D is unclear. The CDR3 extends over 13 amino acids. Germline V gene sequence: CDR1 SGHTA, CDR2 FQGNSA. Trimming removed 2 bases from V and 4 bases from J, with 7 bases in between.

Here the CDR3 reads CASSYGPGDSPLHF. CDR3 nucleotide sequence: TGTGCCAGCAGTTATGGGCCAGGGGATTCACCCCTCCACTTT. The chain has TRBV6-6 and TRBJ1-6; D possibly corresponds to TRBD1 (6 bases). From germline, CDR1 is MNHNY and CDR2 SVGAGI (reference sequence). The CDR3 has 14 residues. V dropped 3 bases and J dropped 8 bases, with 11 bases sitting between them.

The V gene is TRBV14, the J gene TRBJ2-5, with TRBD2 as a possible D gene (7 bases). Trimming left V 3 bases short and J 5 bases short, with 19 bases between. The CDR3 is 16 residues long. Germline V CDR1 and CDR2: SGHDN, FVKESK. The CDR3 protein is CASSHLETRGGETQYF. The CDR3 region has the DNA TGTGCCAGCAGCCACCTGGAAACCAGGGGAGGGGAGACCCAGTACTTC.

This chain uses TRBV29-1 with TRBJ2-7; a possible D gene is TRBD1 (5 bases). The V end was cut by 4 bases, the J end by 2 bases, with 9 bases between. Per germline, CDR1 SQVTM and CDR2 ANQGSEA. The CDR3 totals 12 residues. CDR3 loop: CSVGLGPYEQYF. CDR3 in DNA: TGCAGCGTTGGGCTGGGGCCCTACGAGCAGTACTTC.

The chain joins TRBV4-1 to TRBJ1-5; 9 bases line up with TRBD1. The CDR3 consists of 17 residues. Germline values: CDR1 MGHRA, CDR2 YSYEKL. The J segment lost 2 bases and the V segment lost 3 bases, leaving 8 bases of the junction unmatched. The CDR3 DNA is TGCGCCAGCAGCCACATAGACAGGGGGATCGGCAATCAGCCCCAGCATTTT. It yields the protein CASSHIDRGIGNQPQHF.

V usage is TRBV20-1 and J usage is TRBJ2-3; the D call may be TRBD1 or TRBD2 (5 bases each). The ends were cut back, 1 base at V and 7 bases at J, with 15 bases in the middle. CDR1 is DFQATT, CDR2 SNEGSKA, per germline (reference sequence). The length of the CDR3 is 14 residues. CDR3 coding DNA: TGCAGTGCTAGAGCTGGGGCCCCGGGAAATACGCAGTATTTT. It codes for CSARAGAPGNTQYF.

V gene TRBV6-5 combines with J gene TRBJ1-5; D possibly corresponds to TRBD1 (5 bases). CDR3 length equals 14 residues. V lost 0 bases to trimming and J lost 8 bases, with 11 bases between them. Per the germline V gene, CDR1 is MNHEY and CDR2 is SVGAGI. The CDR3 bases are TGTGCCAGCAGTTACTCGGCAGGGAGGGAGCCCCAGCATTTT. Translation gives CASSYSAGREPQHF.

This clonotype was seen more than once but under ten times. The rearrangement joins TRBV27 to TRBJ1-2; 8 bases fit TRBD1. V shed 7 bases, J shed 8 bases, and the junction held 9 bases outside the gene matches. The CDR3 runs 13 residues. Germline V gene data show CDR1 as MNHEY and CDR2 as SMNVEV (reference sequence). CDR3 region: CASKLTGGGGYTF. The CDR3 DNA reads TGTGCCAGCAAATTAACAGGGGGGGGCGGCTACACCTTC.